These 10 T cell receptor beta chains share one sample of origin, sequenced in a study of identical twins. Each CDR3 protein gets one entry after TCRdb re-called the 5' RACE reads with MiXCR. The sample contains 1.5 million to 2 million distinct CDR3 sequences, 32% of which appear only once. The sample taken for sequencing was cord blood. All receptors come from a newborn girl in good health.

In the case of this clonotype: Mismatch with germline at one junction end may stem from a read error. The CDR3, as DNA: TGTGCCGGCAGCTTAGTCGTTAGCGGGATGGAGCAGTACTTC. Translating it yields CAGSLVVSGMEQYF. The V gene is TRBV7-2, the J gene TRBJ2-7; 8 bases match TRBD2. The CDR3 extends over 14 amino acids. Looked up from germline, CDR1 is SGHTA and CDR2 is FQGNSA.

This clonotype was observed many times. The chain links TRBV3-1 to TRBJ1-5; D not certain. The germline V gene has CDR1 LGHDT and CDR2 YNNKEL (reference sequence). Trimming stripped 2 bases from V and 4 bases from J, with 6 bases between. The CDR3 has 13 residues. The CDR3 sequence is CASSQTENQPQHF. CDR3 bases: TGTGCCAGCAGCCAAACCGAGAATCAGCCCCAGCATTTT.

This clonotype was seen only a few times. This chain connects TRBV20-1 to TRBJ1-6; D remains ambiguous. The V end was cut by 3 bases, the J end by 0 bases, with 12 bases between. The CDR3 covers 16 residues. Per germline, CDR1 DFQATT and CDR2 SNEGSKA (reference sequence). The CDR3 spells CSASLAGSSYNSPLHF. The CDR3 DNA reads as TGCAGTGCTAGTTTGGCCGGGAGCTCCTATAATTCACCCCTCCACTTT.

This chain joins TRBV6-2 or TRBV6-3 and TRBJ2-7; the match to TRBD2 covers 8 bases. There are 15 residues in the CDR3. V lost 7 bases and J lost 3; bases outside the gene matches: 11. Looked up from germline, CDR1 is MNHEY and CDR2 is SVGEGT. CDR3 bases: TGTGCCAGCACCGGACTGGGACTAGGGCTCTACGAGCAGTACTTC. Amino acids: CASTGLGLGLYEQYF.

The chain employs TRBV4-2 and TRBJ1-1; D unclear. Trimming stripped 4 bases from V and 2 bases from J, with 11 bases between. Germline V gene sequence: CDR1 LGHNA, CDR2 YNFKEQ. CDR3 length: 14 residues. DNA of the CDR3: TGTGCCAGCAGCCCTGCTCAGAGAAACACTGAAGCTTTCTTT. It encodes CASSPAQRNTEAFF.

The V and J genes are TRBV20-1 and TRBJ1-5; possible D gene TRBD1, 5 bases. The CDR3 is 15 residues long. Germline CDR1 reads DFQATT; CDR2 reads SNEGSKA (reference sequence). V gave up 6 bases and J gave up 0 bases, with 15 bases separating them. CDR3 region: CSASNGQISNQPQHF. Here the CDR3 DNA reads TGCAGTGCCTCAAACGGACAAATTAGCAATCAGCCCCAGCATTTT.

The chain links TRBV7-9 to TRBJ1-1; D might be TRBD1 (5 bases). The CDR3 totals 16 residues. V shed 2 bases and J shed 0 bases, with 13 bases lying between them. CDR1 is SEHNR and CDR2 is FQNEAQ in the germline V gene (reference sequence). The DNA of the CDR3 is TGTGCCAGCAGCTTACAGGGAGGGCGGATGAACACTGAAGCTTTCTTT. Protein: CASSLQGGRMNTEAFF.

This clonotype was recorded many times. The CDR3: CASSWGQGADTQYF. In DNA, the CDR3 is TGTGCCAGCAGTTGGGGACAGGGGGCCGATACGCAGTATTTT. This chain links TRBV27 with TRBJ2-3; TRBD1 matches 12 bases. The V gene's germline CDR1 is MNHEY and CDR2 SMNVEV (reference sequence). Trimming at V came to 4 bases and at J to 6 bases, leaving 2 bases not matched to a gene. This CDR3 has 14 residues.

Details on this clonotype: Germline and junction disagree at one end, which may indicate a read error. The chain employs TRBV28 and TRBJ1-6; tentative D call: TRBD1 (6 bases). CDR3 length equals 14 residues. Per the germline V gene, CDR1 is MDHEN and CDR2 is SYDVKM. The CDR3 DNA reads TGTGCCAGCTGTGGGGGCTCCTATAATTCACCCCCCCACTTT. Its protein product is CASCGGSYNSPPHF.

The J gene is TRBJ2-1, the V gene TRBV28; 9 bases line up with TRBD2. With V trimmed by 2 bases and J by 8 bases, 13 bases remained unmatched. Germline-derived CDR1 and CDR2 are MDHEN and SYDVKM. The CDR3 loop spans 17 amino acids. The CDR3 sequence: CASSLAGGPLSSDEQFF. The CDR3 bases are TGTGCCAGCAGTTTAGCGGGAGGGCCCCTTTCCAGCGATGAGCAGTTCTTC.